These 32 T cell receptor beta chains were all obtained from the same sample, sequenced in a study of regulatory and conventional T cells in RAG deficiency. Repertoires were generated with immunoSEQ multiplex PCR, while TCRdb's copy carries only in-frame clones and drops some. This table has 20,000 or so clones, 93% appearing once. Genomic DNA came from blood conventional CD4+ T cells gated CD25-low CD127-high. These data also formed part of another study, on regulatory T cells. That study reports: The primer mix had 52 TRBV and 13 TRBJ primers.

The sample was CD4+ T cells sorted from blood. Every receptor here comes from a human donor in good health.

The gene calls are TRBV11-3 and TRBJ2-3, with a weak D call TRBD2 (5 bases). The CDR3 is 17 amino acids. The V and J ends lost 3 bases and 0 bases respectively, with 16 bases between them. Germline V gene sequence: CDR1 SGHNT, CDR2 YENEEA. As DNA, the CDR3 is TGTGCCAGCAGCTTGGGATCTAGCACTGATAGCACAGATACGCAGTATTTT. It encodes CASSLGSSTDSTDTQYF.

V and J are TRBV7-8 and TRBJ2-3; D is ambiguous. This CDR3 has 12 amino acids. Germline V gives CDR1 SGHVS, CDR2 FQNEAQ. V was pared by 5 bases and J by 0 bases, with 3 bases between. CDR3 in DNA: TGTGCCAGCAGCCCCAGCACAGATACGCAGTATTTT. Its translation is CASSPSTDTQYF.

The chain combines TRBV14 with TRBJ2-7, with D unclear. The CDR3 sequence is 13 residues long. Between the trimmed V and J ends, which lost 2 bases and 1 base, there was a span of 6 bases. Looked up from germline, CDR1 is SGHDN and CDR2 is FVKESK. CDR3 in DNA: TGTGCCAGCAGCCAAACTGCTTCCTACGAGCAGTACTTC. This codes for CASSQTASYEQYF.

The V gene is TRBV5-1, the J gene TRBJ2-5, with 11 bases lining up with TRBD1. Near its end, the DNA agrees better with TRBJ2-7, so the J call may be wrong. This CDR3 contains 14 residues. CDR1 SGHRS and CDR2 YFSETQ come from the germline V gene. The CDR3 DNA reads TGCGCCAGCAGCTGGGGACAGGGGGACTACGAGCAGTACTTC. Encoded protein: CASSWGQGDYEQYF.

This rearrangement joins TRBV27 to TRBJ1-3; a weak D match, TRBD1 (5 bases). Between the trimmed V and J ends, which lost 0 bases and 2 bases, there was a span of 8 bases. The CDR3 contains 15 residues. Germline CDR1 reads MNHEY; CDR2 reads SMNVEV (reference sequence). DNA for the CDR3: TGTGCCAGCAGTTTATCGACGGGGCCTGGAAACACCATATATTTT. Its protein product is CASSLSTGPGNTIYF.

The V and J genes are TRBV6-5 and TRBJ2-7, with D possibly being TRBD2 (5 bases). Trimming shortened V by 2 bases and J by 5 bases, and 13 bases separated the two germline ends. The CDR3 consists of 14 residues. CDR1 and CDR2 (germline): MNHEY, SVGAGI. The CDR3 DNA reads as TGTGCCAGCAGTTACAATCCGGGGTCCCACGAGCAGTACTTC. It codes for CASSYNPGSHEQYF.

CDR3 in amino acids: CASSLGMSTDTQYF. CDR3 nucleotide sequence: TGTGCCAGCAGCTTGGGCATGAGCACAGATACGCAGTATTTT. The V call is TRBV5-8, the J call TRBJ2-3; no definite D call. This CDR3 contains 14 residues. The germline V gene has CDR1 SGHTS and CDR2 YDEGEE. V was clipped by 0 bases and J by 0 bases, with 5 bases between them.

CDR3 sequence (DNA): TGTGCCAGTAGTAACGGTGTCGTTGGTGGAAACACCATATATTTT. It is translated as CASSNGVVGGNTIYF. The chain combines TRBV19 with TRBJ1-3, with D hard to call. The V end was cut by 4 bases, the J end by 3 bases, with 13 bases between. The CDR3 spans 15 residues. Germline CDR1 is LNHDA and CDR2 is SQIVND (reference sequence).

The chain is built from TRBV30 and TRBJ1-2; no firm D call. The CDR3 length is 11 residues. Trimming took off 5 bases at V and 4 bases at J, with 8 bases between the two ends. Germline lookup yields CDR1 GTSNPN and CDR2 SVGIG (reference sequence). CDR3 sequence: CAWGTGYGYTF. The CDR3 DNA is TGTGCCTGGGGAACGGGCTATGGCTACACCTTC.

This chain uses TRBV19 with TRBJ1-6, with 7 bases aligning to TRBD1. CDR1 and CDR2 (germline): LNHDA, SQIVND (reference sequence). This CDR3 contains 15 residues. With V trimmed by 5 bases and J by 6 bases, 7 bases remained unmatched. Here the CDR3 reads CASSAGQVINSPLHF. In DNA, the CDR3 is TGTGCCAGTAGTGCCGGACAGGTTATTAATTCACCCCTCCACTTT.

The chain joins TRBV7-2 to TRBJ1-2, with D perhaps matching TRBD1 (5 bases). Between the trimmed V and J ends, which lost 4 bases and 2 bases, there was a span of 11 bases. Germline loops: CDR1 SGHTA, CDR2 FQGNSA. This CDR3 has 14 residues. The CDR3 loop reads CASSSGTPNYGYTF. The CDR3, as DNA: TGTGCCAGCAGCTCAGGGACGCCAAACTATGGCTACACCTTC.

The CDR3 sequence is CASSKEGGNQPQHF. The DNA for the CDR3 is TGTGCCAGCAGTAAGGAGGGAGGCAATCAGCCCCAGCATTTT. The V gene is TRBV6-5, the J gene TRBJ1-5; D unclear. V lost 5 bases to trimming and J lost 2 bases, with 10 bases between them. In germline, CDR1 is MNHEY, CDR2 SVGAGI. The length of the CDR3 is 14 residues.

The chain has TRBV5-5 and TRBJ2-3; the D gene is possibly TRBD1 (6 bases). Germline V lookup: CDR1 SGHKS, CDR2 YYEKEE (reference sequence). V was cut by 0 bases and J by 1 base, with 6 bases left in between. The CDR3 has 14 residues. CDR3 DNA: TGTGCCAGCAGCTTGGGGACAGGCACAGATACGCAGTATTTT. It translates to CASSLGTGTDTQYF. The whole variable domain, remainder taken from reference TRBV5-5 and TRBJ2-3, is DAGVTQSPTHLIKTRGQQVTLRCSPISGHKSVSWYQQVLGQGPQFIFQYYEKEERGRGNFPDRFSARQFPNYSSELNVNALLLGDSALYLCASSLGTGTDTQYFGPGTRLTVL.

The V call is TRBV18, the J call TRBJ2-1, with D hard to call. V was pared by 0 bases and J by 4 bases, with 10 bases between. Germline-derived CDR1 and CDR2 are KGHSH and LQKENI. The CDR3 runs to 15 residues. The CDR3 DNA reads as TGTGCCAGCTCACCACCGGGCAGGCTATACAATGAGCAGTTCTTC. Its protein is CASSPPGRLYNEQFF.

The genes are TRBV6-5 and TRBJ2-7, with D perhaps TRBD1 (5 bases). Trimming pared 6 bases from V and 4 bases from J, leaving 7 bases between. The CDR3 length is 11 residues. CDR1 is MNHEY, CDR2 SVGAGI, per germline. CDR3 nucleotide sequence: TGTGCCAGCAGGAGACAGTACGAGCAGTACTTC. Translated, it gives CASRRQYEQYF.

The genes are TRBV13 and TRBJ1-2, with D tentatively TRBD1 (5 bases). With 5 bases removed from V and 5 bases from J, the gap between germline ends came to 15 bases. Germline V gives CDR1 PRHDT, CDR2 FYEKMQ (reference sequence). The CDR3 contains 14 residues. CDR3 DNA: TGTGCCAGCAGCCCCTCCCGACAGCTATATGGCTACACCTTC. It specifies CASSPSRQLYGYTF.

V gene TRBV19 combines with J gene TRBJ2-2; 7 bases line up with TRBD2. With V trimmed by 6 bases and J by 1 base, 5 bases remained unmatched. In germline, CDR1 is LNHDA, CDR2 SQIVND (reference sequence). The CDR3 loop spans 15 amino acids. The CDR3 nucleotides are TGTGCCAGTAGGGTTAGCGGGCTGAACACCGGGGAGCTGTTTTTT. Its protein is CASRVSGLNTGELFF.

This sequence joins TRBV7-9 and TRBJ2-5; D unresolved. Germline V gene data show CDR1 as SEHNR and CDR2 as FQNEAQ (reference sequence). This CDR3 contains 13 residues. Between the trimmed V and J ends, which lost 1 base and 3 bases, there was a span of 6 bases. The CDR3 is CASSLDVEETQYF. CDR3 nucleotides: TGTGCCAGCAGCTTAGACGTCGAAGAGACCCAGTACTTC.

V and J are TRBV19 and TRBJ1-2; the D is unclear. Trimming shortened V by 6 bases and J by 7 bases, and 30 bases separated the two germline ends. This CDR3 comprises 18 residues. The germline CDR1 and CDR2 sequences are LNHDA and SQIVND (reference sequence). DNA for the CDR3: TGTGCCAGTAGAACTCCTTACTCCCGGGCCCGGAAAGGAGGTGGCTACACCTTC. It is translated as CASRTPYSRARKGGGYTF.

The chain uses TRBV6-5 and TRBJ1-2; 7 bases fit TRBD1. J lost 6 bases, V lost 4 bases, and 11 bases had no gene match. The CDR3 consists of 15 residues. Germline-derived CDR1 and CDR2 are MNHEY and SVGAGI. The CDR3 nucleotides read TGTGCCAGCAGTTTATTGGACAGGACGAGTCATGGCTACACCTTC. Translating gives CASSLLDRTSHGYTF.

This clone was seen once. The rearrangement uses TRBV5-1 and TRBJ2-1, with D possibly matching TRBD2 (6 bases). CDR1 is SGHRS and CDR2 is YFSETQ in the germline V gene. V lost 3 bases, J lost 5 bases, and 12 bases lay in between. The CDR3 runs 14 residues. For the CDR3, the DNA is TGCGCCAGCAGCTGGGGGGACGTCAACAATGAGCAGTTCTTC. Encoded protein: CASSWGDVNNEQFF. Based on the CDR3 plus reference TRBV5-1 and TRBJ2-1, the full variable domain is KAGVTQTPRYLIKTRGQQVTLSCSPISGHRSVSWYQQTPGQGLQFLFEYFSETQRNKGNFPGRFSGRQFSNSRSEMNVSTLELGDSALYLCASSWGDVNNEQFFGPGTRLTVL.

The chain recombines TRBV6-1 with TRBJ2-1, with 7 bases aligning to TRBD1. Germline V CDR1 and CDR2: MNHNS, SASEGT. The J segment lost 1 base and the V segment lost 6 bases, leaving 3 bases of the junction unmatched. This CDR3 has 14 amino acids. The CDR3 reads CASRDRDSYNEQFF. The CDR3 region has the DNA TGTGCCAGCAGAGACAGGGATTCCTACAATGAGCAGTTCTTC.

The V gene is TRBV30, the J gene TRBJ2-1; 11 bases line up with TRBD1. From germline, CDR1 is GTSNPN and CDR2 SVGIG (reference sequence). The ends lost 3 bases at V and 1 base at J; junction bases unmatched: 8. This CDR3 is 17 amino acids long. CDR3 region: CAWSGTGGFRSYNEQFF. Written as DNA, the CDR3 is TGTGCCTGGAGCGGGACAGGGGGTTTCCGTTCCTACAATGAGCAGTTCTTC.

The rearrangement joins TRBV2 to TRBJ1-2, with D possibly being TRBD1 (6 bases). Germline CDR1 is SNHLY and CDR2 is FYNNEI. V lost 6 bases, J lost 8 bases, and 16 bases lay in between. This CDR3 is 13 amino acids long. In nucleotides, the CDR3 is TGTGCCAGCAGGTTTGACAGGTCGGGAGGCTACACCTTC. Translating gives CASRFDRSGGYTF.

V and J are TRBV7-6 and TRBJ2-5, with D perhaps matching TRBD2 (7 bases). This CDR3 contains 14 residues. V lost 5 bases and J lost 1, with 11 bases in between. Germline lookup yields CDR1 SGHVS and CDR2 FNYEAQ. The CDR3 nucleotides read TGTGCCAGCAGCAAGAGGGGGGGCCAAGAGACCCAGTACTTC. Protein product: CASSKRGGQETQYF.

The chain recombines TRBV9 with TRBJ1-4; D is uncertain. Germline-derived CDR1 and CDR2 are SGDLS and YYNGEE. V gave up 0 bases and J gave up 5 bases, with 11 bases separating them. The CDR3 totals 15 residues. CDR3 loop: CASSVATGGNEKLFF. CDR3 DNA sequence: TGTGCCAGCAGCGTAGCTACGGGAGGGAATGAAAAACTGTTTTTT.

The V and J genes are TRBV28 and TRBJ1-1, with 7 bases lining up with TRBD1. CDR1 is MDHEN and CDR2 is SYDVKM in the germline V gene. With 4 bases clipped from V and 0 bases from J, the junction kept 2 bases outside the gene matches. The CDR3 length is 14 residues. The CDR3 region is CASSSGQLNTEAFF. In DNA form, the CDR3 reads TGTGCCAGCAGTTCGGGACAGCTGAACACTGAAGCTTTCTTT.

The genes are TRBV7-2 and TRBJ2-1, with TRBD2 matching 11 bases. In germline, CDR1 is SGHTA, CDR2 FQGNSA. V trimming: 1 base; J trimming: 4 bases; junction bases outside the gene matches: 6. The CDR3 has 17 residues. CDR3 DNA: TGTGCCAGCAGCTTAGACCGCGGGACTAGCGGATACAATGAGCAGTTCTTC. Its translation is CASSLDRGTSGYNEQFF. Looking up the rest from reference TRBV7-2 and TRBJ2-1 gives the full variable domain: GAGVSQSPSNKVTEKGKDVELRCDPISGHTALYWYRQSLGQGLEFLIYFQGNSAPDKSGLPSDRFSAERTGGSVSTLTIQRTQQEDSAVYLCASSLDRGTSGYNEQFFGPGTRLTVL.

The genes are TRBV7-2 and TRBJ1-4, with 7 bases matching TRBD1. Germline-derived CDR1 and CDR2 are SGHTA and FQGNSA. J was trimmed by 8 bases and V by 5 bases; bases with no gene match: 8. The CDR3 is 14 residues long. Written as DNA, the CDR3 is TGTGCCAGCAGCCAGAGACAGGGTGGCGAAAAACTGTTTTTT. This gives the protein CASSQRQGGEKLFF.

The rearrangement links TRBV4-1 to TRBJ2-3, with D perhaps matching TRBD1 or TRBD2 (5 bases each). The length of the CDR3 is 16 residues. Germline V gene data show CDR1 as MGHRA and CDR2 as YSYEKL. V lost 1 base to trimming and J lost 0 bases, with 11 bases between them. CDR3 region: CASSQAWGISTDTQYF. In nucleotides, the CDR3 is TGCGCCAGCAGCCAAGCCTGGGGGATAAGCACAGATACGCAGTATTTT.

As for this clone: The junction does not match germline at one end; this may be a read error. This sequence joins TRBV7-7 and TRBJ2-5, with D possibly matching TRBD2 (6 bases). The germline CDR1 and CDR2 sequences are SSHAT and FNYEAQ (reference sequence). This CDR3 is built from 16 residues. CDR3: CASSLGRLVSQETQYF. The CDR3 bases are TGTGCTAGCAGCTTAGGCAGACTAGTTTCCCAAGAGACCCAGTACTTC.

For the CDR3, the DNA is TGTGCCAGCAGTGACGGCGGGAGCTCTGGAAACACCATATATTTT. It encodes CASSDGGSSGNTIYF. The chain employs TRBV6-4 and TRBJ1-3; no clear D. The CDR3 totals 15 residues. Trimming cost V 2 bases and J 0 bases, with 8 bases left between them. Germline lookup yields CDR1 MRHNA and CDR2 SNTAGT.